The 27 T cell receptor beta chains reported below all come from one sample, sequenced in a study of T cell responses to AZD1222 COVID-19 vaccine. Only in-frame clones appear in the TCRdb table, and some are missing; sequencing was by immunoSEQ multiplex PCR. The table includes around 140,000 clones, 75% to 95% detected once. Source: peripheral blood, taken 28 days after the second AZD1222 dose. These receptors all stem from an adult who received the AZD1222 COVID-19 vaccine.

The chain recombines TRBV18 with TRBJ2-2, with D perhaps TRBD2 (6 bases). The CDR3 contains 16 residues. V was clipped by 6 bases and J by 4 bases, with 18 bases between them. Germline V gives CDR1 KGHSH, CDR2 LQKENI. Here the CDR3 reads CASSIVAAGGTGELFF. Written as DNA, the CDR3 is TGTGCCAGCTCGATCGTGGCTGCCGGGGGCACCGGGGAGCTGTTTTTT.

This clone was observed a few times. The J gene is TRBJ2-7, the V gene TRBV10-3, with D unclear. This CDR3 has 15 residues. Trimming took off 3 bases at V and 4 bases at J, with 16 bases between the two ends. Germline assignment: CDR1 ENHRY and CDR2 SYGVKD. The CDR3 coding sequence is TGTGCCATCAGTGACCAAGGAGCCAGGTTTTACGAGCAGTACTTC. Translation gives CAISDQGARFYEQYF.

In regard to this clone: The identical CDR3 is also encoded by other nucleotide sequences in the sample. The chain recombines TRBV10-3 with TRBJ1-1, with D possibly being TRBD1 (5 bases). Trimming removed 3 bases at V and 2 bases at J, with 10 bases between. Germline V gene lookup returns CDR1 ENHRY and CDR2 SYGVKD. There are 14 residues in the CDR3. CDR3 loop: CAISDRGGNTEAFF. CDR3 DNA: TGTGCCATCAGTGATCGGGGGGGAAACACTGAAGCTTTCTTT.

This sequence joins TRBV14 and TRBJ2-3, with TRBD2 matching over 12 bases. From germline, CDR1 is SGHDN and CDR2 FVKESK. Unmatched junction bases numbered 8, after V lost 1 base and J lost 6 bases. This CDR3 has 17 residues. The CDR3 spells CASSQVGLAGFLDTQYF. CDR3 DNA sequence: TGTGCCAGCAGCCAAGTGGGACTAGCGGGCTTCTTGGATACGCAGTATTTT.

The chain has TRBV19 and TRBJ1-2; D remains unclear. Between the trimmed V and J ends, which lost 6 bases and 3 bases, there was a span of 17 bases. CDR1 and CDR2 from the germline V gene are LNHDA and SQIVND (reference sequence). The length of the CDR3 is 15 residues. CDR3 nucleotides: TGTGCCAGTAGAAAGCTGAATCTAGTGGACTATGGCTACACCTTC. It yields the protein CASRKLNLVDYGYTF.

The chain joins TRBV6-2 or TRBV6-3 to TRBJ2-5; D remains ambiguous. The CDR3 contains 12 residues. With 5 bases removed from V and 4 bases from J, the gap between germline ends came to 8 bases. Germline V lookup: CDR1 MNHEY, CDR2 SVGEGT. The CDR3 reads CASSNPGETQYF. The CDR3 coding sequence is TGTGCCAGCAGTAATCCTGGAGAGACCCAGTACTTC.

The chain carries TRBV29-1 and TRBJ1-1; possible D gene TRBD1, 5 bases. Trimming left V 5 bases short and J 6 bases short, with 10 bases between. From germline, CDR1 is SQVTM and CDR2 ANQGSEA. This CDR3 has 11 residues. CDR3 nucleotide sequence: TGCAGCGTTCCCGTGGGGGCTGAAGCTTTCTTT. Amino acid sequence: CSVPVGAEAFF. Drawing the rest from reference TRBV29-1 and TRBJ1-1, the complete variable domain is SAVISQKPSRDICQRGTSLTIQCQVDSQVTMMFWYRQQPGQSLTLIATANQGSEATYESGFVIDKFPISRPNLTFSTLTVSNMSPEDSSIYLCSVPVGAEAFFGQGTRLTVV.

The chain employs TRBV7-9 and TRBJ2-3; D is tentatively TRBD1 or TRBD2 (6 bases each). Deletions cut 5 bases from V and 5 bases from J, with 20 bases between. Germline lookup yields CDR1 SEHNR and CDR2 FQNEAQ (reference sequence). The CDR3 runs 16 residues. The CDR3 sequence: CASSPGGQGTRDTQYF. The CDR3 DNA sequence: TGTGCCAGCAGCCCTGGGGGGCAGGGGACTCGAGATACGCAGTATTTT.

The chain carries TRBV11-2 and TRBJ1-2; D not certain. CDR3 size: 11 residues. Germline V gene sequence: CDR1 SGHAT, CDR2 FQNNGV. Trimming stripped 8 bases from V and 1 base from J, with 5 bases between. CDR3 nucleotides: TGTGCCAGCGGAAGTAACTATGGCTACACCTTC. Its translation: CASGSNYGYTF.

This CDR3 reads CASRTGHGDEQFF. Here the CDR3 DNA reads TGTGCCAGCAGGACAGGGCACGGCGATGAGCAGTTCTTC. The rearrangement links TRBV2 to TRBJ2-1; 7 bases align to TRBD1. The CDR3 covers 13 residues. Germline V CDR1 and CDR2: SNHLY, FYNNEI. The J segment lost 8 bases and the V segment lost 6 bases, leaving 7 bases of the junction unmatched.

The rearrangement links TRBV19 to TRBJ1-5; no definite D call. Trimming removed 9 bases from V and 2 bases from J, with 17 bases in between. Germline loops: CDR1 LNHDA, CDR2 SQIVND (reference sequence). There are 15 residues in the CDR3. The CDR3 region is CASSPPTGGNQPQHF. Written as DNA, the CDR3 is TGTGCCAGCTCCCCTCCCACCGGCGGCAATCAGCCCCAGCATTTT.

The chain joins TRBV7-2 to TRBJ1-1, with D possibly TRBD1 on 5 matching bases. V dropped 5 bases and J dropped 4 bases, with 17 bases sitting between them. The CDR3 runs 15 residues. The V gene's germline CDR1 is SGHTA and CDR2 FQGNSA. CDR3 sequence: CASSPDGDVATEAFF. The CDR3 coding sequence is TGTGCCAGCAGCCCGGACGGGGACGTAGCCACTGAAGCTTTCTTT.

The V call is TRBV5-1, the J call TRBJ2-2; D ambiguous. The CDR3 length is 13 residues. CDR1 is SGHRS and CDR2 is YFSETQ in the germline V gene. The germline V and J ends were trimmed by 3 bases and 5 bases, with 8 bases remaining between them. The CDR3 DNA reads as TGCGCCAGCAGCTACCGAAATACCGGGGAGCTGTTTTTT. Amino acids: CASSYRNTGELFF. Based on the CDR3 plus reference TRBV5-1 and TRBJ2-2, the full variable domain is KAGVTQTPRYLIKTRGQQVTLSCSPISGHRSVSWYQQTPGQGLQFLFEYFSETQRNKGNFPGRFSGRQFSNSRSEMNVSTLELGDSALYLCASSYRNTGELFFGEGSRLTVL.

J is TRBJ2-1 and V is TRBV29-1; 8 bases are a match to TRBD2. The CDR3 covers 13 residues. CDR1 and CDR2 (germline): SQVTM, ANQGSEA. J was trimmed by 7 bases and V by 6 bases; bases with no gene match: 8. CDR3 sequence reads: CSVQRLAQNEQFF. CDR3 coding DNA: TGCAGCGTCCAGAGACTAGCGCAAAATGAGCAGTTCTTC.

This chain links TRBV5-1 with TRBJ2-1, with 7 bases lining up with TRBD1. CDR1 SGHRS and CDR2 YFSETQ come from the germline V gene. This CDR3 spans 15 amino acids. The trim removed 4 bases at V and 5 bases at J, leaving 9 bases unmatched. CDR3 region: CASSGWAGTDNEQFF. CDR3 nucleotide sequence: TGCGCCAGCAGCGGTTGGGCCGGGACAGACAATGAGCAGTTCTTC.

The genes are TRBV19 and TRBJ1-1; 8 bases map to TRBD1. Germline V gives CDR1 LNHDA, CDR2 SQIVND (reference sequence). V trimming: 3 bases; J trimming: 7 bases; junction bases outside the gene matches: 10. This CDR3 spans 15 amino acids. This chain's CDR3 is CASSMGQALVHEAFF. The CDR3, as DNA: TGTGCCAGTAGTATGGGACAGGCGTTGGTGCATGAAGCTTTCTTT.

This chain joins TRBV2 and TRBJ1-2; D uncertain. Between the trimmed V and J ends, which lost 0 bases and 4 bases, there was a span of 9 bases. Looked up from germline, CDR1 is SNHLY and CDR2 is FYNNEI. This CDR3 is built from 14 residues. Here the CDR3 reads CASSEAKAAYGYTF. In nucleotides, the CDR3 is TGTGCCAGCAGTGAAGCGAAGGCGGCCTATGGCTACACCTTC. The whole variable domain, filled in from reference TRBV2 and TRBJ1-2, reads EPEVTQTPSHQVTQMGQEVILRCVPISNHLYFYWYRQILGQKVEFLVSFYNNEISEKSEIFDDQFSVERPDGSNFTLKIRSTKLEDSAMYFCASSEAKAAYGYTFGSGTRLTVV.

The chain uses TRBV9 and TRBJ1-1; 9 bases are shared with TRBD1. The V segment lost 0 bases and the J segment 7 bases; nucleotides outside the gene matches: 4. This CDR3 is built from 14 residues. Per germline, CDR1 SGDLS and CDR2 YYNGEE. The CDR3 DNA is TGTGCCAGCAGCGTAGTACAGGGGGCAAGTGAAGCTTTCTTT. This sequence encodes CASSVVQGASEAFF.

The genes are TRBV15 and TRBJ1-1, with a possible D match to TRBD1 (5 bases). This CDR3 has 16 amino acids. With 0 bases removed from V and 0 bases from J, the gap between germline ends came to 11 bases. Per germline, CDR1 LNHNV and CDR2 YYDKDF (reference sequence). CDR3 region: CATSREKGSMNTEAFF. Here the CDR3 DNA reads TGTGCCACCAGCAGAGAAAAGGGGTCGATGAACACTGAAGCTTTCTTT. The whole variable domain, filled in from reference TRBV15 and TRBJ1-1, reads DAMVIQNPRYQVTQFGKPVTLSCSQTLNHNVMYWYQQKSSQAPKLLFHYYDKDFNNEADTPDNFQSRRPNTSFCFLDIRSPGLGDTAMYLCATSREKGSMNTEAFFGQGTRLTVV.

The V call is TRBV30, the J call TRBJ1-3; no clear D gene. Trimming removed 0 bases from V and 0 bases from J, with 15 bases in between. In germline, CDR1 is GTSNPN, CDR2 SVGIG (reference sequence). The CDR3 runs 17 residues. The CDR3 is CAWSVKDLRNSGNTIYF. In DNA form, the CDR3 reads TGTGCCTGGAGTGTAAAGGATTTGAGGAACTCTGGAAACACCATATATTTT.

This chain connects TRBV4-1 to TRBJ1-3; the D gene is possibly TRBD1 (5 bases). The CDR3 sequence is 12 residues long. The germline gives CDR1 MGHRA, CDR2 YSYEKL. The V gene lost 8 bases and the J gene lost 4 bases, with 9 bases spanning the gap. The CDR3 is CASGGAGNTIYF. CDR3 DNA sequence: TGCGCCAGCGGGGGAGCGGGAAACACCATATATTTT.

The sample holds one count of this clone. V and J are TRBV30 and TRBJ1-5; 8 bases align to TRBD1. From germline, CDR1 is GTSNPN and CDR2 SVGIG (reference sequence). The CDR3 runs 13 residues. J gave up 6 bases and V 2 bases, and 3 bases lay outside the gene matches. The CDR3 nucleotides read TGTGCCTGGAGTCTACAGGGGGGTCAGCCCCAGCATTTT. The encoded protein is CAWSLQGGQPQHF.

The gene calls are TRBV3-1 (or the pseudogene TRBV3-2) and TRBJ1-2, with 9 bases aligning to TRBD1. The CDR3 is made up of 15 amino acids. The trim removed 4 bases at V and 7 bases at J, leaving 10 bases unmatched. Germline V CDR1 and CDR2: LGHDT, YNNKEL (reference sequence). The CDR3, as DNA: TGTGCCAGCAGCCCCATTCGAACAGGGGGCGGTGGCTACACCTTC. Encoded protein: CASSPIRTGGGGYTF.

V gene TRBV29-1 combines with J gene TRBJ2-3; perhaps TRBD2 as D (6 bases). Germline-derived CDR1 and CDR2 are SQVTM and ANQGSEA. Trimming shortened V by 6 bases and J by 0 bases, and 10 bases separated the two germline ends. The CDR3 consists of 13 residues. This chain's CDR3 is CSVQGTSTDTQYF. CDR3 in DNA: TGCAGCGTGCAAGGGACTAGCACAGATACGCAGTATTTT.

The sample holds one count of this clone. This chain joins TRBV12-3 or TRBV12-4 and TRBJ1-4; tentative D call: TRBD1 (5 bases). The CDR3 runs 12 residues. V was pared by 6 bases and J by 7 bases, with 9 bases between. CDR3: CASSSQGEKLFF. The CDR3 DNA sequence: TGTGCCAGCAGCTCCCAGGGTGAAAAACTGTTTTTT.

The V and J genes are TRBV10-3 and TRBJ2-3; 11 positions match TRBD2. Germline V gene data show CDR1 as ENHRY and CDR2 as SYGVKD. This CDR3 has 19 amino acids. J gave up 1 base and V 0 bases, and 9 bases lay outside the gene matches. The CDR3 region has the DNA TGTGCCATCAGTGAGTCGCGGGCTAGCGGGGGGTCTGGCACAGATACGCAGTATTTT. This encodes CAISESRASGGSGTDTQYF.

V usage is TRBV9 and J usage is TRBJ1-2; 8 positions agree with TRBD1. The CDR3 covers 14 residues. Germline values: CDR1 SGDLS, CDR2 YYNGEE. The ends lost 3 bases at V and 1 base at J; junction bases unmatched: 2. The CDR3 DNA follows: TGTGCCAGCAGCGCAGGGGGCCGTAACTATGGCTACACCTTC. Encoded protein: CASSAGGRNYGYTF.